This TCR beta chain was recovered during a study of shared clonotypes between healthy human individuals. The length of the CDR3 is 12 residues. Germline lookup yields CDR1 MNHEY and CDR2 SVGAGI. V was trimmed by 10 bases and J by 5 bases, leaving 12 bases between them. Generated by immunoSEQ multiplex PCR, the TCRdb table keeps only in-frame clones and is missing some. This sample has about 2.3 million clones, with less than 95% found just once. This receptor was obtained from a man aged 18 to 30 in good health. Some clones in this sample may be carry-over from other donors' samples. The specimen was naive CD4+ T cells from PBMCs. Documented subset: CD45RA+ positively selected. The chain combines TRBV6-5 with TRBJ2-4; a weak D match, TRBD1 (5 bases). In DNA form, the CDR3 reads TGTGCCACCAGGGAACACGAAAACATTCAGTACTTC. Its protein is CATREHENIQYF.